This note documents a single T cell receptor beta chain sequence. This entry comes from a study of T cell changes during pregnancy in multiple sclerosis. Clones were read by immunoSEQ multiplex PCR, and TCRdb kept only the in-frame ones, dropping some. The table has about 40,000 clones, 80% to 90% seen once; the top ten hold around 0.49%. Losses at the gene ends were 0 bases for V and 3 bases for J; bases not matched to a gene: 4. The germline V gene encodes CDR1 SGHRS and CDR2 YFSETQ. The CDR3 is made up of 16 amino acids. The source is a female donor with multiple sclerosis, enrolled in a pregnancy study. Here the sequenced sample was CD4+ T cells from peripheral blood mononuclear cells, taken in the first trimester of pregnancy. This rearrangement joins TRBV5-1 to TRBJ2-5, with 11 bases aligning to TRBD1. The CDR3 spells CASSLGTGGKEETQYF. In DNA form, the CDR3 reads TGCGCCAGCAGCTTGGGGACAGGGGGCAAGGAAGAGACCCAGTACTTC.